This record covers a single T cell receptor beta chain. What it binds is not known. The data stem from a study of OX40 agonist ivuxolimab in advanced cancers. Background on the study: At 65% to 90% male, the cohort had a mean age of around 56 years, ranging from 23 to 79. Partial responses were achieved by three patients: one hepatocellular carcinoma, two cutaneous melanoma.

The J segment lost 2 bases and the V segment lost 5 bases, leaving 8 bases of the junction unmatched. Germline CDR1 reads MNHEY; CDR2 reads SMNVEV (reference sequence). The CDR3 totals 16 residues. Study-wide results and caveats: CD4+ and CD8+ blood T cells expanded clonally by week 6 at 0.1 to 3.0 mg/kg.

Prior autoimmune disease or systemic immunosuppression barred patients. Generated by immunoSEQ multiplex PCR, the TCRdb table keeps only in-frame clones and is missing some. The data contain some 140,000 clones, about nine tenths of them seen just once; the ten biggest clones take up approximately 0.99%. The chain is built from TRBV27 and TRBJ1-5, with 8 nucleotides matching TRBD1. This receptor was taken from an adult with an advanced solid tumor such as melanoma, head and neck, liver or kidney cancer. Sequencing was performed on CD4+ or CD8+ T cells sorted from blood, taken in a trial of the OX40 agonist ivuxolimab. The DNA for the CDR3 is TGTGCCAGCAGTGGGGCAGGGGGCCCGGGCAATCAGCCCCAGCATTTT. Its protein product is CASSGAGGPGNQPQHF.